The clone carrying this T cell receptor (beta chain) showed up many times. What it binds is unknown. These data belong to a study of immune heterogeneity within non-small cell lung tumors. The authors used about 600 ng of bulk tumor genomic DNA per sample as template. During surgery, each primary tumor gave multiple biopsies spaced as far apart as possible. The cohort was untreated, with newly diagnosed non-small cell lung cancer undergoing curative surgery. Donors were newly diagnosed non-small cell lung cancer patients having surgery with curative intent. CDR1 is SGDLS, CDR2 YYNGEE, per germline. The V end was cut by 1 base, the J end by 0 bases, with 5 bases between. This CDR3 is 15 amino acids long. Whole-study findings and limits: Individual patients showed largely nonoverlapping sets of high-frequency T-cell receptor beta clonotypes. T-cell clonality in a given local region correlated moderately yet significantly with the local tumor mutational burden (R roughly 0.31). Recurring identical dominant CDR3 beta clonotypes were observed across tumor sites within a patient, together with site-unique high-frequency clones.

It was a multiplex PCR that amplified TCR beta CDR3, with 32 V and 13 J primers. Via MiXCR, TCRdb re-called the multiplex PCR reads, giving one row per CDR3 protein. The sample lists more than 10,000 distinct CDR3 sequences, roughly 26% seen once, with 10% to 15% in the top ten. The genes are TRBV9 and TRBJ2-6; D is ambiguous. The clonotype comes from a man aged 45-60 years with non-small cell lung cancer. Specimen: lung tumor tissue. CDR3 in amino acids: CASSVWGSGANVLTF. CDR3 nucleotides: TGTGCCAGCAGCGTATGGGGCTCTGGGGCCAACGTCCTGACTTTC.